These 32 T cell receptor beta chains were sequenced from one sample in a study of beta chain features in type 1 diabetes. Expressed TCRB transcripts got sequenced, as all isolated RNA was reverse transcribed. The assay was immunoSEQ multiplex PCR, and TCRdb's table has in-frame clones only and misses some. The top ten clones hold around 0.039% of a sample with 350,000 to 450,000 clones, about 15% of them seen once. Sequencing was performed on naive CD4+ T cells from blood. The receptors were sampled from a man aged 25 to 45 in good health.

This chain connects TRBV4-3 to TRBJ2-3, with unresolved D. The V end was cut by 1 base, the J end by 2 bases, with 7 bases between. The CDR3 has 14 amino acids. Germline CDR1 and CDR2: LGHNA and YSLEER. CDR3: CASSQVPITDTQYF. The CDR3 DNA reads as TGCGCCAGCAGCCAAGTACCTATCACAGATACGCAGTATTTT.

The rearrangement joins TRBV18 to TRBJ1-1; 9 bases map to TRBD1. J gave up 4 bases and V 3 bases, and 6 bases lay outside the gene matches. This CDR3 contains 15 residues. Germline lookup yields CDR1 KGHSH and CDR2 LQKENI. The CDR3 spells CASSPRGQGFTEAFF. CDR3 DNA sequence: TGTGCCAGCTCACCGAGAGGACAGGGGTTCACTGAAGCTTTCTTT.

This clone was seen more than once but under ten times. The rearrangement joins TRBV9 to TRBJ2-1; 16 bases are a match to TRBD2. Germline V CDR1 and CDR2: SGDLS, YYNGEE. The trim removed 3 bases at V and 7 bases at J, leaving 7 bases unmatched. The CDR3 is made up of 17 amino acids. CDR3 loop: CASSARGTSGRGNEQFF. The CDR3 DNA follows: TGTGCCAGCAGCGCCCGTGGGACTAGCGGGAGGGGTAATGAGCAGTTCTTC. The variable domain in full, with the rest retrieved from reference TRBV9 and TRBJ2-1, is DSGVTQTPKHLITATGQRVTLRCSPRSGDLSVYWYQQSLDQGLQFLIQYYNGEERAKGNILERFSAQQFPDLHSELNLSSLELGDSALYFCASSARGTSGRGNEQFFGPGTRLTVL.

The sample holds one count of this clone. The chain is built from TRBV30 and TRBJ2-7, with TRBD2 matching 13 bases. Trimming took 8 bases from V and 6 from J; bases not matched to a gene: 25. The germline CDR1 and CDR2 sequences are GTSNPN and SVGIG (reference sequence). This CDR3 contains 19 residues. The CDR3 coding sequence is TGTGCCAGCCTGGATCCTCTTATCCGAAAGGGACTAGCGGGACCCGAGCAGTACGTC. Translated: CASLDPLIRKGLAGPEQYV.

The chain recombines TRBV21-1 with TRBJ2-1; the table calls TRBD1, which could not be checked here. TRBV21-1 is tagged as a pseudogene. This CDR3 is built from 16 residues. CDR3 DNA sequence: TGTGCCAGCCCCAAGGACAGCGCCGGAGTAGGCAATGAGCAGTTCTTC. Translated, it gives CASPKDSAGVGNEQFF.

This clone appeared a few times. The V gene is TRBV6-5, the J gene TRBJ1-6; D gene unclear. Germline-derived CDR1 and CDR2 are MNHEY and SVGAGI. This CDR3 has 15 amino acids. Trimming shortened V by 7 bases and J by 7 bases, and 17 bases separated the two germline ends. CDR3 region: CASTGQGRLNSPLHF. As DNA, the CDR3 is TGTGCCAGCACAGGCCAAGGACGTCTGAATTCACCCCTCCACTTT.

The chain combines TRBV13 with TRBJ1-3; D remains unclear. The CDR3 is made up of 14 amino acids. CDR1 is PRHDT, CDR2 FYEKMQ, per germline (reference sequence). Trimming stripped 0 bases from V and 3 bases from J, with 6 bases between. The CDR3 here is CASSLGRYGNTIYF. CDR3 in DNA: TGTGCCAGCAGCTTAGGACGGTATGGAAACACCATATATTTT. The whole variable domain, filled in from reference TRBV13 and TRBJ1-3, reads AAGVIQSPRHLIKEKRETATLKCYPIPRHDTVYWYQQGPGQDPQFLISFYEKMQSDKGSIPDRFSAQQFSDYHSELNMSSLELGDSALYFCASSLGRYGNTIYFGEGSWLTVV.

In its sample, this clone was seen a few times. The chain uses TRBV4-3 and TRBJ1-4, with D hard to call. V shed 4 bases and J shed 0 bases, with 6 bases lying between them. Looked up from germline, CDR1 is LGHNA and CDR2 is YSLEER. This CDR3 region has 14 residues. The CDR3 loop reads CASSRLTTNEKLFF. CDR3 coding DNA: TGCGCCAGCAGCCGGCTGACAACTAATGAAAAACTGTTTTTT.

There are a few counts of this clone. J is TRBJ2-7 and V is TRBV5-6; 7 bases are a match to TRBD1. In germline, CDR1 is SGHDT, CDR2 YYEEEE. The CDR3 is 19 amino acids. V dropped 2 bases and J dropped 3; count of bases not matched to a gene: 20. The CDR3 nucleotides read TGTGCCAGCAGCTTTCTCCCGGGGAGACCGGACAGGTTTTACTACGAGCAGTACTTC. As protein: CASSFLPGRPDRFYYEQYF.

This clone was seen only a few times. This chain uses TRBV30 with TRBJ1-1; D possibly corresponds to TRBD1 (5 bases). Germline loops: CDR1 GTSNPN, CDR2 SVGIG (reference sequence). V lost 4 bases to trimming and J lost 1 base, with 16 bases between them. CDR3 size: 15 residues. CDR3 DNA sequence: TGTGCCTGGACCACACCGGGACCTTGGAACACTGAAGCTTTCTTT. It codes for CAWTTPGPWNTEAFF.

The gene calls are TRBV6-5 and TRBJ2-1; D uncertain. V was clipped by 3 bases and J by 3 bases, with 9 bases between them. Per germline, CDR1 MNHEY and CDR2 SVGAGI. This CDR3 contains 14 residues. The CDR3 region is CASSYRRNYNEQFF. CDR3 sequence (DNA): TGTGCCAGCAGTTATCGACGGAACTACAATGAGCAGTTCTTC.

This clone has only one observation. V and J are TRBV4-1 and TRBJ1-4; weak D call: TRBD1 (6 bases). CDR1 is MGHRA, CDR2 YSYEKL, per germline. Trimming removed 4 bases at V and 3 bases at J, with 12 bases between. The CDR3 totals 15 residues. The CDR3 sequence: CASSLAAGANEKLFF. CDR3 sequence (DNA): TGCGCCAGCAGCCTCGCGGCAGGGGCTAATGAAAAACTGTTTTTT.

There are a few counts of this clone. This rearrangement joins TRBV14 to TRBJ1-1; 8 bases are shared with TRBD1. Germline CDR1 SGHDN, CDR2 FVKESK. The CDR3 is made up of 18 amino acids. Germline trimming cut 0 bases from V and 3 bases from J; bases unmatched to any gene: 12. The CDR3 region has the DNA TGTGCCAGCAGCCAAGATATGCGACAGGGGACCACGGACACTGAAGCTTTCTTT. Translating gives CASSQDMRQGTTDTEAFF.

This clone showed up just a few times. The rearrangement joins TRBV9 to TRBJ1-1, with D possibly matching TRBD1 (6 bases). The V end lost 4 bases, the J end lost 2 bases, and 15 bases lay between the germline ends. CDR1 SGDLS and CDR2 YYNGEE come from the germline V gene. The CDR3 contains 15 residues. The CDR3 sequence: CASSPAQGSNTEAFF. The CDR3 DNA reads TGTGCCAGCAGCCCCGCACAGGGTTCTAACACTGAAGCTTTCTTT.

This clone was counted a few times. The chain combines TRBV7-9 with TRBJ1-1, with D unresolved. Trimming cost V 8 bases and J 2 bases, with 9 bases left between them. Germline V gene sequence: CDR1 SEHNR, CDR2 FQNEAQ (reference sequence). CDR3 size: 12 residues. The CDR3 nucleotides read TGTGCCAGCGGAAATAGAAACACTGAAGCTTTCTTT. Translated, it gives CASGNRNTEAFF.

This clone was counted a single time. The V gene is TRBV9, the J gene TRBJ2-7; TRBD1 agrees at 7 bases. Germline V lookup: CDR1 SGDLS, CDR2 YYNGEE. V was clipped by 0 bases and J by 2 bases; unmatched bases: 5. The CDR3 totals 15 residues. The DNA for the CDR3 is TGTGCCAGCAGCGTAGGGGGACAGCTAACCTACGAGCAGTACGTC. Its protein product is CASSVGGQLTYEQYV.

The chain combines TRBV5-1 with TRBJ2-1; TRBD2 might be the D (6 bases). The CDR3 consists of 16 residues. CDR1 SGHRS and CDR2 YFSETQ come from the germline V gene. V was shortened by 4 bases and J by 5 bases, with 19 bases between the two germline ends. This CDR3 reads CASSGARLGGDNEQFF. The DNA for the CDR3 is TGCGCCAGCAGCGGGGCCCGACTAGGAGGGGACAATGAGCAGTTCTTC.

This clone came up a few times. This chain uses TRBV7-2 with TRBJ2-5; D uncertain. V was clipped by 1 base and J by 0 bases, with 9 bases between them. This CDR3 region has 15 residues. The germline V gene encodes CDR1 SGHTA and CDR2 FQGNSA. The CDR3: CASSLGSPYQETQYF. CDR3 DNA sequence: TGTGCCAGCAGCTTAGGTTCCCCGTACCAAGAGACCCAGTACTTC.

This rearrangement joins TRBV6-5 to TRBJ1-2; no definite D call. CDR3 length: 14 residues. V was clipped by 0 bases and J by 3 bases, with 8 bases between them. Looked up from germline, CDR1 is MNHEY and CDR2 is SVGAGI. The DNA of the CDR3 is TGTGCCAGCAGTTACTCAGGCAGAGACTATGGCTACACCTTC. As protein: CASSYSGRDYGYTF.

This clone was detected many times. The CDR3 nucleotides read TGTGCCAGCCGGGGACAGGGGAACACTGAAGCTTTCTTT. This gives the protein CASRGQGNTEAFF. The chain links TRBV25-1 to TRBJ1-1, with 9 bases aligning to TRBD1. Germline-derived CDR1 and CDR2 are MGHDK and SYGVNS. The CDR3 length is 13 residues. With V trimmed by 8 bases and J by 1 base, 2 bases remained unmatched. The variable domain in full, completed from reference TRBV25-1 and TRBJ1-1, reads EADIYQTPRYLVIGTGKKITLECSQTMGHDKMYWYQQDPGMELHLIHYSYGVNSTEKGDLSSESTVSRIRTEHFPLTLESARPSHTSQYLCASRGQGNTEAFFGQGTRLTVV.

This clone was seen a single time. The chain has TRBV5-1 and TRBJ2-5; TRBD2 agrees at 12 bases. The CDR3 has 13 residues. Germline trimming cut 4 bases from V and 5 bases from J; bases unmatched to any gene: 0. Germline V gene sequence: CDR1 SGHRS, CDR2 YFSETQ. The DNA for the CDR3 is TGCGCCAGCAGCGGGACTAGCGGGGAGACCCAGTACTTC. This codes for CASSGTSGETQYF.

There are a few counts of this clone. The chain links TRBV14 to TRBJ2-5; tentatively, D is TRBD2 (5 bases). Germline V gene data show CDR1 as SGHDN and CDR2 as FVKESK. The CDR3 spans 12 residues. The ends were cut back, 11 bases at V and 5 bases at J, with 15 bases in the middle. CDR3 loop: CAGRGTGETQYF. In nucleotides, the CDR3 is TGTGCCGGCCGAGGAACGGGGGAGACCCAGTACTTC.

This clone was picked up a small number of times. The chain recombines TRBV14 with TRBJ1-2; D not certain. This CDR3 spans 13 amino acids. The V end lost 4 bases, the J end lost 7 bases, and 13 bases lay between the germline ends. Germline lookup yields CDR1 SGHDN and CDR2 FVKESK. The CDR3 region is CASSPKRGFGYTF. The CDR3 DNA reads TGTGCCAGCAGCCCCAAGCGGGGTTTTGGCTACACCTTC.

This clone was counted between two and nine times. The chain is built from TRBV18 and TRBJ2-7, with D hard to call. The CDR3 totals 12 residues. Per the germline V gene, CDR1 is KGHSH and CDR2 is LQKENI. Trimming pared 8 bases from V and 0 bases from J, leaving 8 bases between. The CDR3 is CASASVSYEQYF. DNA for the CDR3: TGTGCCAGCGCGTCGGTCTCCTACGAGCAGTACTTC.

This clone appeared a few times. The chain uses TRBV23-1 and TRBJ2-7, with D possibly TRBD1 on 6 matching bases. TRBV23-1 is recorded as an ORF, its role being uncertain. Trimming removed 3 bases at V and 0 bases at J, with 27 bases between. The CDR3 length is 20 residues. CDR3 amino acids: CASSHPGRDTGILFSYEQYV. The CDR3 bases are TGCGCCAGCAGTCATCCCGGCCGGGACACCGGGATACTTTTCTCCTACGAGCAGTACGTC.

Only a few counts were recorded for this clone. CDR3 nucleotides: TGTGCCAGCAGCCGTGGGGAACAGGGGACAGATACGCAGTATTTT. This translates into CASSRGEQGTDTQYF. The chain employs TRBV6-5 and TRBJ2-3, with TRBD1 matching 7 bases. This CDR3 is built from 15 residues. The V segment lost 6 bases and the J segment 3 bases; nucleotides outside the gene matches: 9. In germline, CDR1 is MNHEY, CDR2 SVGAGI.

The chain links TRBV19 to TRBJ2-5; D not resolved. The CDR3 consists of 14 residues. Looked up from germline, CDR1 is LNHDA and CDR2 is SQIVND (reference sequence). V was cut by 3 bases and J by 1 base, with 9 bases left in between. CDR3 DNA sequence: TGTGCCAGTAGTATCAGCAGGTCCCAAGAGACCCAGTACTTC. It codes for CASSISRSQETQYF.

V gene TRBV27 combines with J gene TRBJ2-1; 7 bases agree with TRBD1. Germline CDR1 and CDR2: MNHEY and SMNVEV (reference sequence). V was clipped by 1 base and J by 4 bases; unmatched bases: 4. There are 15 residues in the CDR3. CDR3 DNA: TGTGCCAGCAGTTTATGGGGGACAGATTACAATGAGCAGTTCTTC. Translated, it gives CASSLWGTDYNEQFF.

A few counts support this clone. The rearrangement uses TRBV25-1 and TRBJ1-2; no reliable D call. Germline V gives CDR1 MGHDK, CDR2 SYGVNS. The CDR3 is 14 amino acids. Between the trimmed V and J ends, which lost 2 bases and 2 bases, there was a span of 9 bases. In DNA, the CDR3 is TGTGCCAGCAGTGAAGTCGGAATCAACTATGGCTACACCTTC. Translating gives CASSEVGINYGYTF.

This clone occurred a few times. The chain employs TRBV4-1 and TRBJ2-6, with D unresolved. Trimming took 1 base from V and 0 from J, leaving 10 bases between them. Germline V gene data show CDR1 as MGHRA and CDR2 as YSYEKL. The CDR3 loop spans 17 amino acids. The CDR3 DNA sequence: TGCGCCAGCAGCCAAGGGGCTTTTTTCTCTGGGGCCAACGTCCTGACTTTC. This translates into CASSQGAFFSGANVLTF.

The genes are TRBV20-1 and TRBJ1-2; D is undetermined. The CDR3 extends over 11 amino acids. V lost 6 bases and J lost 2, with 7 bases in between. The germline CDR1 and CDR2 sequences are DFQATT and SNEGSKA (reference sequence). CDR3 coding DNA: TGCAGTGCGATAGGGAACTATGGCTACACCTTC. It is translated as CSAIGNYGYTF.

The CDR3 region has the DNA TGTGCCAGCAGCTTAGGCCCGGGGCAAGAGACCCAGTACTTC. The encoded protein is CASSLGPGQETQYF. The chain carries TRBV7-9 and TRBJ2-5; a weak D match, TRBD2 (5 bases). This CDR3 contains 14 residues. The germline CDR1 and CDR2 sequences are SEHNR and FQNEAQ (reference sequence). V lost 1 base and J lost 2, with 8 bases in between.